This T cell receptor (beta chain) was sequenced for a study of cytomegalovirus exposure and HLA in healthy donors. The overall study: Counted in an early data release were roughly 87 million unique TCRs from HLA-typed donors.

With 60 Vbeta and 13 Jbeta primers, the PCR was carried out. Clones were read by immunoSEQ multiplex PCR, and TCRdb kept only the in-frame ones, dropping some. This sample has 130,000 to 150,000 clones, with just under 85% found just once. Trimming stripped 4 bases from V and 1 base from J, with 10 bases between. The CDR3 covers 14 residues. Germline loops: CDR1 KGHSH, CDR2 LQKENI. The origin of this receptor is a man aged 40-49 years in good health and CMV-seropositive. Input material: PBMCs. The chain recombines TRBV18 with TRBJ1-1; a weak D match, TRBD1 (6 bases). CDR3 in DNA: TGTGCCAGCTCACGAGGACAGAGGAACACTGAAGCTTTCTTT. As protein: CASSRGQRNTEAFF.